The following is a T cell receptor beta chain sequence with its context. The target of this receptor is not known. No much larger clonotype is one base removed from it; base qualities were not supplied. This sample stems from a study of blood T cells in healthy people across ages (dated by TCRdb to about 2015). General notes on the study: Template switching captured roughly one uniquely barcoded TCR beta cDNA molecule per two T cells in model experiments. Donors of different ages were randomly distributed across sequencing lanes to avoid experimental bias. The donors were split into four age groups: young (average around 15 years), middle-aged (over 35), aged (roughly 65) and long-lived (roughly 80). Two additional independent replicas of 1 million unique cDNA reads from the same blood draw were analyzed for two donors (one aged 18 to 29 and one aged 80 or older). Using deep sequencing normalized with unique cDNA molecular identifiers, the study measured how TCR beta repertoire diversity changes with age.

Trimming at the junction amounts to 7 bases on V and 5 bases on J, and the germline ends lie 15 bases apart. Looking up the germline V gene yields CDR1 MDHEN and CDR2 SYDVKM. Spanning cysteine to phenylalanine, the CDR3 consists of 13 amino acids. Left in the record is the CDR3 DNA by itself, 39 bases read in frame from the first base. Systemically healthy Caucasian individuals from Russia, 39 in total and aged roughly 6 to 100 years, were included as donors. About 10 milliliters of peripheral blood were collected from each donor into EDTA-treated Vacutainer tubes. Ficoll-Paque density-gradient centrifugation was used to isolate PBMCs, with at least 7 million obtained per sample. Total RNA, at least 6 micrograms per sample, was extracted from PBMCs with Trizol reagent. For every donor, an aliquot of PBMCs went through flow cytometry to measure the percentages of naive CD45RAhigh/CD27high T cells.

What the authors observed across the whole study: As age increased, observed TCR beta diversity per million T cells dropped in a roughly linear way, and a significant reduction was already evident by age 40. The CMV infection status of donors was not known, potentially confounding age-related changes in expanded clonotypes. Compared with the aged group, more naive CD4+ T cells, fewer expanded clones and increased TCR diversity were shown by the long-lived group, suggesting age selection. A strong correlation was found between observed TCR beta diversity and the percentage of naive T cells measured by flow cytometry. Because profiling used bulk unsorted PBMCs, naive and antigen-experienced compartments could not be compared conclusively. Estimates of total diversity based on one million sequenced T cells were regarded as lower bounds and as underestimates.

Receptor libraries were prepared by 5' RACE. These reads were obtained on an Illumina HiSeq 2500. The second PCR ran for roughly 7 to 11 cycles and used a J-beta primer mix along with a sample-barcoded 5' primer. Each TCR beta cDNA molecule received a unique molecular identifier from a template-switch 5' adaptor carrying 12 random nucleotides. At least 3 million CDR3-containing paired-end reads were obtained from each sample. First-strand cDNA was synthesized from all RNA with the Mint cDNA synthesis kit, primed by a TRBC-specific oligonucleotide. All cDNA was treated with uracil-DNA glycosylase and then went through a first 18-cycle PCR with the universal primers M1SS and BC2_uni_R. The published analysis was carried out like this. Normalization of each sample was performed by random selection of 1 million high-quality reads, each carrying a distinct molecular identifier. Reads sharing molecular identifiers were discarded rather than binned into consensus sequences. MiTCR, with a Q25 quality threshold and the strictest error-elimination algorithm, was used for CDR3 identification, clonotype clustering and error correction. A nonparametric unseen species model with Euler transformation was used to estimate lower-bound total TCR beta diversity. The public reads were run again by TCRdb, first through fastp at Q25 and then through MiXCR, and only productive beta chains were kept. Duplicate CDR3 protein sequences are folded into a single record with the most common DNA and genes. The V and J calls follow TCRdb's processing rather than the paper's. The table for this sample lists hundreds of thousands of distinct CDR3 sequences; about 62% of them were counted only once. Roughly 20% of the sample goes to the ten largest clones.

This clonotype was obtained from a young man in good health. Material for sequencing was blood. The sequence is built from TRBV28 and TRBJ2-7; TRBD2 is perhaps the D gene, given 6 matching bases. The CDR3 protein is CASKLGGINEQYF. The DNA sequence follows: TGTGCCAGCAAACTAGGAGGGATAAACGAGCAGTACTTC.